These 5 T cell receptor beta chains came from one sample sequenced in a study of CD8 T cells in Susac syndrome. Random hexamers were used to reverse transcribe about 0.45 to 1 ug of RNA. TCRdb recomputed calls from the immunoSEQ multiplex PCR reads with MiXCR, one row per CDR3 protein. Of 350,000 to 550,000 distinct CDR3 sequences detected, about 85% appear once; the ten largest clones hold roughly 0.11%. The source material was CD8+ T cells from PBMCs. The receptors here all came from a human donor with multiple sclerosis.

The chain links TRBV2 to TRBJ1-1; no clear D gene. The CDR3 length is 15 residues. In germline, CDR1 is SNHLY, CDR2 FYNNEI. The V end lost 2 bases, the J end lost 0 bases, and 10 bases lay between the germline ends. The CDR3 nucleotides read TGTGCCAGCAGTGAACCCGGGCCCCTGAACACTGAAGCTTTCTTT. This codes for CASSEPGPLNTEAFF.

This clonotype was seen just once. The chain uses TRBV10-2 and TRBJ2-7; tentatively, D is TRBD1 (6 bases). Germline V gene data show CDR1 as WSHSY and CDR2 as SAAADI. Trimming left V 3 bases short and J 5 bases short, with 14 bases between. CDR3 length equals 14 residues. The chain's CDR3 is CASSETGLVDEQYF. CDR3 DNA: TGCGCCAGCAGTGAAACAGGGTTAGTCGACGAGCAGTACTTC.

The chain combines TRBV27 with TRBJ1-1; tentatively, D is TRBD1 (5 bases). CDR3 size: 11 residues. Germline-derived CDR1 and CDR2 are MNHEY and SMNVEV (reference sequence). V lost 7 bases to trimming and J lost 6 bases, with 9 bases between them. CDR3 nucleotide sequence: TGTGCCAGCAATAGGGGTTCTGAAGCTTTCTTT. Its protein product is CASNRGSEAFF.

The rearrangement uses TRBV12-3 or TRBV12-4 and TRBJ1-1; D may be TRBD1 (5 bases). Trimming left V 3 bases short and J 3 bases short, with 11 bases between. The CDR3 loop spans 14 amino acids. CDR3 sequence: CASSFQRGYTEAFF. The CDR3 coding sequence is TGTGCCAGCAGTTTCCAGAGGGGTTACACTGAAGCTTTCTTT.

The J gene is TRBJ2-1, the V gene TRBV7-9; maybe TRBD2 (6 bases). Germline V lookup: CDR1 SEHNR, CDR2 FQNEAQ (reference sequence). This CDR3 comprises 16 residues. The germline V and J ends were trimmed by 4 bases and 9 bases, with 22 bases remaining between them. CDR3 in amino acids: CASSYVAGGALGEQFF. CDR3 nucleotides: TGTGCCAGCAGCTACGTCGCGGGCGGGGCTTTAGGTGAGCAGTTCTTC.